These 8 T cell receptor beta chains were all obtained from the same sample, sequenced in a study of glioma-infiltrating T cells after dendritic cell vaccination. Clones were read by immunoSEQ multiplex PCR, and TCRdb kept only the in-frame ones, dropping some. Of 100,000 or so clones listed, 75% to 90% were seen once; the top ten hold under 6.5%. Regarding time point: after dendritic cell vaccination, including at tumor progression/relapse. This specimen was blood, taken after dendritic cell vaccination. The receptors derive from a human donor with glioblastoma.

This clone was seen once. The chain combines TRBV5-4 with TRBJ1-1, with D uncertain. Germline lookup yields CDR1 SGHNT and CDR2 YYREEE (reference sequence). Trimming stripped 3 bases from V and 5 bases from J, with 11 bases between. This CDR3 has 13 amino acids. Written as DNA, the CDR3 is TGTGCCAGCAGCTCCGCCACCCGGACTGAAGCTTTCTTT. Translating gives CASSSATRTEAFF.

The chain recombines TRBV18 with TRBJ1-5, with 8 bases aligning to TRBD1. J gave up 9 bases and V 2 bases, and 6 bases lay outside the gene matches. The CDR3 is 14 amino acids. CDR1 is KGHSH, CDR2 LQKENI, per germline. The CDR3 protein is CASSPGQGEGPQHF. CDR3 sequence (DNA): TGTGCCAGCTCACCAGGACAGGGAGAGGGGCCCCAGCATTTT.

The chain employs TRBV5-1 and TRBJ2-2, with 9 bases matching TRBD2. CDR1 is SGHRS, CDR2 YFSETQ, per germline. CDR3 size: 16 residues. The J segment lost 5 bases and the V segment lost 4 bases, leaving 9 bases of the junction unmatched. CDR3: CASSPAALAGTGELFF. DNA of the CDR3: TGCGCCAGCAGCCCCGCGGCCCTAGCGGGGACCGGGGAGCTGTTTTTT.

This clone was observed a few times. The genes are TRBV21-1 and TRBJ2-7; the table gives TRBD2 as D, unverified against the DNA. TRBV21-1 is annotated as a pseudogene. The CDR3 spans 15 residues. CDR3 loop: CASNRLGPSSYEQYF. CDR3 DNA: TGTGCCAGCAACCGACTAGGCCCAAGCTCCTACGAGCAGTACTTC.

This clone was seen a handful of times. At the DNA level, this CDR3 is encoded by other sequences in the same sample as well. This chain uses TRBV27 with TRBJ1-6; D not certain. Germline assignment: CDR1 MNHEY and CDR2 SMNVEV (reference sequence). CDR3 length: 12 residues. V lost 6 bases and J lost 10, with 10 bases in between. For the CDR3, the DNA is TGTGCCAGCAGCCTTCCCTTCTCACCCCTCCACTTT. It translates to CASSLPFSPLHF.

The V and J genes are TRBV30 and TRBJ1-1; D remains ambiguous. The germline CDR1 and CDR2 sequences are GTSNPN and SVGIG (reference sequence). This CDR3 comprises 10 residues. The ends were cut back, 3 bases at V and 7 bases at J, with 6 bases in the middle. Written as DNA, the CDR3 is TGTGCCTGGAGCCGGGTTGAAGCTTTCTTT. This sequence encodes CAWSRVEAFF.

The chain links TRBV5-1 to TRBJ1-1; D is possibly TRBD1 (5 bases). CDR3 length: 14 residues. Trimming pared 1 base from V and 8 bases from J, leaving 15 bases between. The germline gives CDR1 SGHRS, CDR2 YFSETQ. This CDR3 reads CASSLIETAGEAFF. The CDR3 DNA follows: TGCGCCAGCAGCTTGATCGAGACAGCAGGAGAAGCTTTCTTT.

The chain recombines TRBV18 with TRBJ2-7, with a weak D call TRBD1 (7 bases). CDR1 is KGHSH and CDR2 is LQKENI in the germline V gene. The CDR3 consists of 14 residues. V was pared by 1 base and J by 5 bases, with 12 bases between. The CDR3 DNA reads TGTGCCAGCTCACCACGTCAGGGGGGCAACGAGCAGTACTTC. Translating gives CASSPRQGGNEQYF. Filled out from reference TRBV18 and TRBJ2-7, the complete variable domain reads NAGVMQNPRHLVRRRGQEARLRCSPMKGHSHVYWYRQLPEEGLKFMVYLQKENIIDESGMPKERFSAEFPKEGPSILRIQQVVRGDSAAYFCASSPRQGGNEQYFGPGTRLTVT.